Ten or more counts support the clone carrying this T cell receptor beta chain. These data belong to a study of cytomegalovirus exposure and HLA in healthy donors. The primer mix had 60 Vbeta and 13 Jbeta primers. Profiled with immunoSEQ multiplex PCR; TCRdb holds only in-frame clones, not every one. The table has about 85,000 clones, 75% to 90% seen once. The CDR3 covers 12 residues. Trimming shortened V by 5 bases and J by 5 bases, and 10 bases separated the two germline ends. CDR1 and CDR2 from the germline V gene are SGHVS and FNYEAQ. This TCR derives from a man in his fifties in good health and CMV-seropositive. Sequenced: PBMCs. This rearrangement joins TRBV7-6 to TRBJ2-7; possible D gene TRBD2, 6 bases. CDR3 sequence: CASSHASDEQYF. CDR3 DNA: TGTGCCAGCAGCCACGCTAGCGACGAGCAGTACTTC.